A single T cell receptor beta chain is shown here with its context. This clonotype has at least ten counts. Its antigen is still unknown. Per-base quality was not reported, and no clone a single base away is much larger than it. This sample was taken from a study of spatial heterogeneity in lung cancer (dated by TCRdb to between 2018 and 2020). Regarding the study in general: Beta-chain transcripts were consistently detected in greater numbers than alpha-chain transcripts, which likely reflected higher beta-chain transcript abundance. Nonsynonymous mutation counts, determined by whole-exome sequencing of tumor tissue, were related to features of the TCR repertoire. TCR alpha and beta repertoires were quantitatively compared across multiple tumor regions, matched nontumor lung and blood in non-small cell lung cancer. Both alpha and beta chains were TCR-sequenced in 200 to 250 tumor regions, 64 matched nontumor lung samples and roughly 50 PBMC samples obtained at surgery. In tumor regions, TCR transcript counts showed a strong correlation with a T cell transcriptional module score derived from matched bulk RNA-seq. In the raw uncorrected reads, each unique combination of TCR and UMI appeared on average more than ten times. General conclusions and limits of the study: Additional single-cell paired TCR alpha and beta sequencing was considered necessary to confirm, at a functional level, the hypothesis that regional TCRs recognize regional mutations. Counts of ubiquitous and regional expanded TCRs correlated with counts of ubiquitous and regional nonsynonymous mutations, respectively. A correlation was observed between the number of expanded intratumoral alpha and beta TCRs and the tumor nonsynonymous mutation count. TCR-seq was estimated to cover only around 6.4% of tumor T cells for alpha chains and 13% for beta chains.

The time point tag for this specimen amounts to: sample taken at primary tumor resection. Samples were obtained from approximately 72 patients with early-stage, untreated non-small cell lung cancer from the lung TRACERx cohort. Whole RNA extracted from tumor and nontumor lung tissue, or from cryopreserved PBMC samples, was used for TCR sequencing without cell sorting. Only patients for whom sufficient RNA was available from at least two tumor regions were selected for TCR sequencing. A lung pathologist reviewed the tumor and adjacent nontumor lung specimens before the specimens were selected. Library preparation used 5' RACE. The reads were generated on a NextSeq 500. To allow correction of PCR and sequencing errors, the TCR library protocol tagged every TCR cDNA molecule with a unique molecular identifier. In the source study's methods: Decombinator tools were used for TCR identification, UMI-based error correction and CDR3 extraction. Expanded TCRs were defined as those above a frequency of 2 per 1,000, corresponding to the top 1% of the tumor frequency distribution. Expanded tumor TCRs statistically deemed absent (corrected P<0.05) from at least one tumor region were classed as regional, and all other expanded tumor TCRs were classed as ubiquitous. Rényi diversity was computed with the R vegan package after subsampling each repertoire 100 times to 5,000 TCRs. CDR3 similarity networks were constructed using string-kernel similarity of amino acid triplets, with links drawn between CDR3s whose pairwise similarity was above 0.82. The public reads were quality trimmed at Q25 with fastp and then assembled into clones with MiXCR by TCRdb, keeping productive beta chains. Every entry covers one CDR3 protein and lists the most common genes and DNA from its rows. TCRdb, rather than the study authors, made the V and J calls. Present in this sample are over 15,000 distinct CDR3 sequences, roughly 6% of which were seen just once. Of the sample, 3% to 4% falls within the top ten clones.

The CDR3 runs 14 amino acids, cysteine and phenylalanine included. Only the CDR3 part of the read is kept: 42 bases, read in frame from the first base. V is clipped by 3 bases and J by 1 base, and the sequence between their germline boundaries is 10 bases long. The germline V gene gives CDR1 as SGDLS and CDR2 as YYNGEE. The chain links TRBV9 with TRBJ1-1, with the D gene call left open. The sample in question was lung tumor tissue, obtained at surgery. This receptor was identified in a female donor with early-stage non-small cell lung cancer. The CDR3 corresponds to CASSALTANTEAFF. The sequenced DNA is TGTGCCAGCAGCGCTCTAACAGCGAACACTGAAGCTTTCTTT.